This record covers a single TCR beta chain. The antigen is undetermined. The data derive from a study of OX40 agonist ivuxolimab in advanced cancers. Broader study findings: There were, on average, more expanded clones in CD8+ T cells than in CD4+.

CDR3 length equals 15 residues. Germline values: CDR1 SGHRS, CDR2 YFSETQ. V was pared by 2 bases and J by 2 bases, with 5 bases of the junction left unmatched. Repertoires were generated with immunoSEQ multiplex PCR, while TCRdb's copy carries only in-frame clones and drops some. The table includes tens of thousands of clones, 70% to 90% detected once. The source material was CD4+ or CD8+ T cells sorted from blood, sampled in a trial of the OX40 agonist ivuxolimab. The clonotype was recovered from an adult with an advanced solid tumor such as melanoma, head and neck, liver or kidney cancer. The chain is built from TRBV5-1 and TRBJ2-3; the match to TRBD1 covers 7 bases. Written as DNA, the CDR3 is TGCGCCAGCAGCTTTCTGGGACAGCACACAGATACGCAGTATTTT. Translated, it gives CASSFLGQHTDTQYF.